What follows is one T cell receptor (beta chain) and its context. Produced via immunoSEQ multiplex PCR; TCRdb's table is partial and in-frame only. Found here are about 33,000 clones, around 96% of them singletons; the top ten hold about 0.15%. V was trimmed by 2 bases and J by 2 bases, leaving 13 bases between them. Germline V gene data show CDR1 as KGHSH and CDR2 as LQKENI. The CDR3 length is 16 residues. The data belong to a study of circulating and synovial CD4+ cells in juvenile arthritis. Sequenced material: CD4+ T cells from blood. This TCR was recovered from a human donor with juvenile idiopathic arthritis. The gene calls are TRBV18 and TRBJ2-1, with D possibly TRBD1 on 6 matching bases. CDR3: CASSPNRVDPYNEQFF. The DNA for the CDR3 is TGTGCCAGCTCACCAAACAGGGTCGATCCCTACAATGAGCAGTTCTTC.